This T cell receptor beta chain comes out of a study of T cell responses to AZD1222 COVID-19 vaccine. Sequenced by immunoSEQ multiplex PCR; TCRdb stores in-frame clones only, minus some. The table has 100,000 to 150,000 clones, more than 65% seen once; the top ten hold about 27%. Germline CDR1 is SGHNT and CDR2 is YYREEE (reference sequence). The V gene lost 0 bases and the J gene lost 4 bases, with 17 bases spanning the gap. This CDR3 has 16 residues. Study outcomes and limitations: A mostly white British donor set with more females was recruited, and clonal diversity was possibly underestimated. Reportedly, nearly half the spike-specific TCRs target unmutated variant regions. Researchers took repertoire samples only after the peak T cell response had come.

A note on this clone: Its antigen is as yet unknown.

This material consisted of peripheral blood, taken 28 days after the second AZD1222 dose. The V gene is TRBV5-4, the J gene TRBJ2-7, with D perhaps TRBD1 or TRBD2 (5 bases each). This TCR was sampled from an adult who received the AZD1222 COVID-19 vaccine. This CDR3 is CASSLDQGASRYEQYF. The CDR3 DNA follows: TGTGCCAGCAGCTTGGATCAGGGAGCGAGCAGATACGAGCAGTACTTC.